The 20 T cell receptor beta chains reported below all come from one sample, sequenced in a study of control samples from healthy donors and cancer patients. This table comes from immunoSEQ multiplex PCR, and its TCRdb copy is limited to in-frame clones, with some not included. The table includes tens of thousands of clones, 65% to 90% detected once. Sequences were obtained from PBMCs. All receptors derive from a man aged 55 to 70 with head and neck cancer.

This chain uses TRBV30 with TRBJ1-1; 11 bases align to TRBD1. Unmatched junction bases numbered 9, after V lost 0 bases and J lost 12 bases. From germline, CDR1 is GTSNPN and CDR2 SVGIG (reference sequence). The CDR3 has 14 residues. The CDR3 region has the DNA TGTGCCTGGAGTGTTTCCTCCGGACAGGGGGCTTCTTTCTTT. Translating gives CAWSVSSGQGASFF.

The J gene is TRBJ2-7, the V gene TRBV5-5; a weak D match, TRBD2 (6 bases). Per germline, CDR1 SGHKS and CDR2 YYEKEE (reference sequence). Between the trimmed V and J ends, which lost 6 bases and 2 bases, there was a span of 15 bases. This CDR3 is built from 14 residues. The CDR3 reads CASTQWGGTYEQYF. The CDR3 DNA reads as TGTGCCAGCACCCAATGGGGAGGAACCTACGAGCAGTACTTC.

This clone was counted a few times. The chain uses TRBV19 and TRBJ2-7; D is tentatively TRBD1 or TRBD2 (6 bases each). The V end was cut by 9 bases, the J end by 5 bases, with 17 bases between. The CDR3 loop spans 13 amino acids. Germline loops: CDR1 LNHDA, CDR2 SQIVND (reference sequence). CDR3 amino acids: CASVGGKRNEQYF. DNA of the CDR3: TGTGCCAGCGTCGGGGGCAAGAGGAACGAGCAGTACTTC.

A single count supports this clone. This sequence joins TRBV3-1 (or the pseudogene TRBV3-2) and TRBJ2-7, with D maybe TRBD1 (6 bases). The CDR3 sequence is 17 residues long. Trimming took off 3 bases at V and 5 bases at J, with 23 bases between the two ends. CDR1 and CDR2 from the germline V gene are LGHDT and YNNKEL (reference sequence). The CDR3 coding sequence is TGTGCCAGCAGCCATGACAAACCGGGGCAGGGGAGAGACGAGCAGTACTTC. Protein: CASSHDKPGQGRDEQYF.

The V and J genes are TRBV11-2 and TRBJ2-5; D ambiguous. The germline V and J ends were trimmed by 1 base and 5 bases, with 11 bases remaining between them. The CDR3 is 14 amino acids. CDR1 and CDR2 (germline): SGHAT, FQNNGV. CDR3 sequence: CASSLAGSGETQYF. In nucleotides, the CDR3 is TGTGCCAGCAGCTTAGCTGGGTCTGGGGAGACCCAGTACTTC.

This chain connects TRBV30 to TRBJ1-5, with TRBD1 matching 7 bases. Germline loops: CDR1 GTSNPN, CDR2 SVGIG (reference sequence). Trimming removed 3 bases from V and 3 bases from J; junction bases left unmatched: 5. The CDR3 covers 14 residues. The CDR3 sequence is CAWRRQGYNQPQHF. CDR3 nucleotide sequence: TGTGCCTGGAGACGACAGGGATACAATCAGCCCCAGCATTTT.

The chain links TRBV7-9 to TRBJ2-1, with TRBD2 matching 9 bases. CDR3 length equals 16 residues. The germline CDR1 and CDR2 sequences are SEHNR and FQNEAQ (reference sequence). Trimming took 5 bases from V and 7 from J; bases not matched to a gene: 12. For the CDR3, the DNA is TGTGCCAGCAGCCAGACCCAGGGACTAGCTGTAAATGAGCAGTTCTTC. Translating it yields CASSQTQGLAVNEQFF.

This clone was counted a single time. This sequence joins TRBV18 and TRBJ2-1; D is possibly TRBD1 or TRBD2 (5 bases each). The length of the CDR3 is 15 residues. Germline V lookup: CDR1 KGHSH, CDR2 LQKENI. The V and J ends lost 1 base and 5 bases respectively, with 12 bases between them. CDR3 bases: TGTGCCAGCTCACCACTACGGGACGGCAACAATGAGCAGTTCTTC. This encodes CASSPLRDGNNEQFF.

This clone was seen only once. The chain employs TRBV27 and TRBJ2-3; the match to TRBD2 covers 11 bases. Germline V gene sequence: CDR1 MNHEY, CDR2 SMNVEV (reference sequence). With V trimmed by 3 bases and J by 2 bases, 1 base remained unmatched. There are 15 residues in the CDR3. The CDR3: CASSFSGRATDTQYF. In DNA, the CDR3 is TGTGCCAGCAGTTTTAGCGGGAGGGCCACAGATACGCAGTATTTT.

The V call is TRBV5-5, the J call TRBJ2-7, with 7 bases aligning to TRBD1. Per germline, CDR1 SGHKS and CDR2 YYEKEE (reference sequence). V lost 4 bases to trimming and J lost 5 bases; unmatched junction nucleotides: 9. The CDR3 totals 14 residues. The CDR3 DNA follows: TGTGCCAGCAGCAAAGAAGGGGGCGGCCACGAGCAGTACTTC. This translates into CASSKEGGGHEQYF.

The V gene is TRBV5-5, the J gene TRBJ1-1, with D possibly matching TRBD1 (6 bases). CDR1 and CDR2 from the germline V gene are SGHKS and YYEKEE (reference sequence). V gave up 0 bases and J gave up 3 bases, with 15 bases separating them. The CDR3 is 16 amino acids. CDR3 in amino acids: CASSLAGARAHTEAFF. CDR3 DNA sequence: TGTGCCAGCAGCTTGGCGGGGGCCAGGGCCCACACTGAAGCTTTCTTT.

This rearrangement joins TRBV6-5 to TRBJ1-4; unclear D gene. The CDR3 is 15 amino acids. Germline V lookup: CDR1 MNHEY, CDR2 SVGAGI. V lost 6 bases and J lost 3, with 14 bases in between. CDR3 protein: CASRTGFRSNEKLFF. CDR3 bases: TGTGCCAGCAGGACGGGCTTTAGGTCTAATGAAAAACTGTTTTTT.

The chain combines TRBV25-1 with TRBJ1-4; no definite D call. Germline V gives CDR1 MGHDK, CDR2 SYGVNS. Deletions cut 10 bases from V and 2 bases from J, with 14 bases between. This CDR3 region has 14 residues. The CDR3 nucleotides are TGTGCCACCCCACCGAGGCGGACTAATGAAAAACTGTTTTTT. This gives the protein CATPPRRTNEKLFF.

This chain uses TRBV5-1 with TRBJ2-7; the D is unclear. V was clipped by 0 bases and J by 3 bases, with 4 bases between them. CDR1 and CDR2 (germline): SGHRS, YFSETQ. The CDR3 extends over 12 amino acids. The DNA for the CDR3 is TGCGCCAGCAGCTTGGAGGGCTACGAGCAGTACTTC. This gives the protein CASSLEGYEQYF.

The genes are TRBV19 and TRBJ2-3; 9 bases line up with TRBD2. CDR1 LNHDA and CDR2 SQIVND come from the germline V gene (reference sequence). This CDR3 contains 15 residues. V gave up 3 bases and J gave up 0 bases; unmatched junction bases: 1. The CDR3 sequence is CASSITSGSTDTQYF. In DNA, the CDR3 is TGTGCCAGTAGTATTACTAGCGGGAGCACAGATACGCAGTATTTT.

The chain uses TRBV4-2 and TRBJ2-5, with 10 positions matching TRBD1. J was trimmed by 0 bases and V by 4 bases; bases with no gene match: 2. Germline CDR1 reads LGHNA; CDR2 reads YNFKEQ. This CDR3 comprises 15 residues. The CDR3 protein is CASSLGTGDQETQYF. DNA for the CDR3: TGTGCCAGCAGCCTCGGGACAGGGGACCAAGAGACCCAGTACTTC.

This sequence joins TRBV3-1 (or the pseudogene TRBV3-2) and TRBJ1-2; 7 nucleotides align to TRBD1. Germline V gene sequence: CDR1 LGHDT, CDR2 YNNKEL (reference sequence). The ends lost 4 bases at V and 2 bases at J; junction bases unmatched: 7. The CDR3 loop spans 15 amino acids. CDR3 amino acids: CASSLSSTGNYGYTF. The DNA for the CDR3 is TGTGCCAGCAGCCTTTCGTCGACAGGGAACTATGGCTACACCTTC.

The chain joins TRBV4-1 to TRBJ2-2; the D is unclear. The CDR3 runs to 15 residues. V gave up 1 base and J gave up 1 base, with 7 bases separating them. Germline-derived CDR1 and CDR2 are MGHRA and YSYEKL. CDR3 sequence reads: CASSQANQNTGELFF. CDR3 coding DNA: TGCGCCAGCAGCCAAGCCAATCAGAACACCGGGGAGCTGTTTTTT.

The genes are TRBV4-1 and TRBJ1-1, with D tentatively TRBD1 (6 bases). Trimming left V 5 bases short and J 6 bases short, with 13 bases between. The CDR3 extends over 13 amino acids. Germline CDR1 and CDR2: MGHRA and YSYEKL. In nucleotides, the CDR3 is TGCGCCAGCAGCTCCTCTGGGGGCTCTGAAGCTTTCTTT. This codes for CASSSSGGSEAFF.

The chain has TRBV7-9 and TRBJ1-2; unclear D gene. CDR1 SEHNR and CDR2 FQNEAQ come from the germline V gene (reference sequence). There are 13 residues in the CDR3. V shed 2 bases and J shed 4 bases, with 8 bases lying between them. The CDR3 protein is CASSLREGYGYTF. DNA of the CDR3: TGTGCCAGCAGCTTAAGGGAAGGCTATGGCTACACCTTC.